This TCR beta chain was recorded in a study of immune characterization of retroperitoneal liposarcoma. This clonotype has only a few counts. TCRdb re-analysed the PCR reads in MiXCR, keeping a single row per CDR3 protein. The sample lists some 11,000 distinct CDR3 sequences; 27% were seen once. Trimming left V 5 bases short and J 4 bases short, with 11 bases between. Germline values: CDR1 MNHNS, CDR2 SASEGT. This CDR3 has 13 amino acids. This chain links TRBV6-1 with TRBJ1-2; D ambiguous. The TCR originated in a male donor with retroperitoneal liposarcoma. Sequenced material: tumor tissue. CDR3 bases: TGTGCCAGCAGTTATGGTACAGTCTATGGCTACACCTTC. It yields the protein CASSYGTVYGYTF.